One sample yielded the 4 T cell receptor beta chains listed below, sequenced in a study of blood T cells in healthy people across ages. Then a second PCR, running about 7 to 11 cycles, was carried out with a sample-barcoded 5' primer and a J-beta primer mix. TCRdb re-called the 5' RACE reads through MiXCR, storing one row per CDR3 protein. The table has about 2 million distinct CDR3 sequences, approximately 50% seen once; the top ten hold 2.1%. Sequenced sample: blood. The receptors come from a woman aged 40 to 50 in good health.

This clonotype was counted a few times. This rearrangement joins TRBV5-6 to TRBJ1-2; D is uncertain. V lost 4 bases to trimming and J lost 7 bases, with 11 bases between them. Germline values: CDR1 SGHDT, CDR2 YYEEEE. This CDR3 is 12 amino acids long. The CDR3 loop reads CASSEDPLGYTF. The CDR3 nucleotides are TGTGCCAGCAGCGAGGACCCCCTTGGCTACACCTTC. Drawing the rest from reference TRBV5-6 and TRBJ1-2, the complete variable domain is DAGVTQSPTHLIKTRGQQVTLRCSPKSGHDTVSWYQQALGQGPQFIFQYYEEEERQRGNFPDRFSGHQFPNYSSELNVNALLLGDSALYLCASSEDPLGYTFGSGTRLTVV.

The CDR3: CASSPGQGSRGAFF. The CDR3 coding sequence is TGTGCCAGCAGCCCGGGACAGGGGAGTCGTGGAGCTTTCTTT. The chain carries TRBV7-2 and TRBJ1-1; 10 bases match TRBD1. Germline V lookup: CDR1 SGHTA, CDR2 FQGNSA. The CDR3 is 14 amino acids. After removal of 5 bases from V and 10 bases from J, the junction contained 10 bases not matched to a gene.

DNA of the CDR3: TGTGCCAGCAGCTTAAGACTAGCGGGGGGGAAAACAGATACGCAGTATTTT. It codes for CASSLRLAGGKTDTQYF. The chain combines TRBV7-2 with TRBJ2-3; 14 nucleotides align to TRBD2. Germline CDR1 and CDR2: SGHTA and FQGNSA. This CDR3 region has 17 residues. J lost 3 bases, V lost 2 bases, and 4 bases had no gene match. Full variable domain (outside the CDR3, taken from reference TRBV7-2 and TRBJ2-3): GAGVSQSPSNKVTEKGKDVELRCDPISGHTALYWYRQSLGQGLEFLIYFQGNSAPDKSGLPSDRFSAERTGGSVSTLTIQRTQQEDSAVYLCASSLRLAGGKTDTQYFGPGTRLTVL.

In this sample, this clonotype turned up many times. The chain uses TRBV2 and TRBJ2-7, with D unclear. The germline V gene encodes CDR1 SNHLY and CDR2 FYNNEI. Trimming cost V 5 bases and J 7 bases, with 9 bases left between them. CDR3 length equals 11 residues. Here the CDR3 reads CASSPRREQYF. The CDR3 bases are TGTGCCAGCAGTCCGAGACGAGAGCAGTACTTC.